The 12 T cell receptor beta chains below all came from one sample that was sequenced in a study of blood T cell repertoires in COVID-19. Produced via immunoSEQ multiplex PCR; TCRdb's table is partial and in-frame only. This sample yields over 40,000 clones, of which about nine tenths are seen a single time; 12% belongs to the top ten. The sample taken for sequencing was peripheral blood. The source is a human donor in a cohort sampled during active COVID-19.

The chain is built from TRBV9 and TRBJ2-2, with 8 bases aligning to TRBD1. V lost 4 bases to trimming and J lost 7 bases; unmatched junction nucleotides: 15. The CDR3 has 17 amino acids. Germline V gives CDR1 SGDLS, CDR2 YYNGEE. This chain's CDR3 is CASSPPRTGSYLGELFF. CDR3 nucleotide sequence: TGTGCCAGCAGCCCACCTCGGACAGGGTCGTATCTCGGGGAGCTGTTTTTT. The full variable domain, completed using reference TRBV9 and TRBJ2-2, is DSGVTQTPKHLITATGQRVTLRCSPRSGDLSVYWYQQSLDQGLQFLIQYYNGEERAKGNILERFSAQQFPDLHSELNLSSLELGDSALYFCASSPPRTGSYLGELFFGEGSRLTVL.

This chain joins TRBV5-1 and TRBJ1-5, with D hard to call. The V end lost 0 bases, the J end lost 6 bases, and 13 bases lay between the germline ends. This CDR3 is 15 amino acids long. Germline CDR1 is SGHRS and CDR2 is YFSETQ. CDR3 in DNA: TGCGCCAGCAGCTTGGATGGGGTCGGGAGTCAGCCCCAGCATTTT. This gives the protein CASSLDGVGSQPQHF.

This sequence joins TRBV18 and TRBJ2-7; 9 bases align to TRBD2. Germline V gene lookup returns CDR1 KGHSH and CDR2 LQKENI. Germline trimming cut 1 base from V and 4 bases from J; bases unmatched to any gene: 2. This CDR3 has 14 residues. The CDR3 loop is CASSPRGGEYEQYF. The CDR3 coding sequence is TGTGCCAGCTCACCACGCGGGGGGGAATACGAGCAGTACTTC.

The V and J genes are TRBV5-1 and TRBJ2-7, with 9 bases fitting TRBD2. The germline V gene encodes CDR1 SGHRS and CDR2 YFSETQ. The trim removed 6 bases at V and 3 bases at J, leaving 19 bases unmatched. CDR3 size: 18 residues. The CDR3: CASTRAPSGDPGGYEQYF. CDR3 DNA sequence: TGCGCCAGCACCCGGGCGCCTAGCGGGGATCCCGGTGGCTACGAGCAGTACTTC.

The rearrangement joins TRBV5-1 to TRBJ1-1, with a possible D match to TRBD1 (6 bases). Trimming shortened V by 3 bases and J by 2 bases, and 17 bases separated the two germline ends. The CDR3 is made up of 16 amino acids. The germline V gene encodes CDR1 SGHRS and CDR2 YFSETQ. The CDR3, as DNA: TGCGCCAGCAGCTCAATACAGGGAATAGGAAACACTGAAGCTTTCTTT. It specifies CASSSIQGIGNTEAFF.

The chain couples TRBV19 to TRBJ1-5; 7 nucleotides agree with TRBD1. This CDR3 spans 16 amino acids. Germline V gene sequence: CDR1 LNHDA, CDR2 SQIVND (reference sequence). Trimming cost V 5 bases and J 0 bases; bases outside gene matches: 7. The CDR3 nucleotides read TGTGCCAGTAGTGACAGGGTTGGTGATAGCAATCAGCCCCAGCATTTT. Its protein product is CASSDRVGDSNQPQHF.

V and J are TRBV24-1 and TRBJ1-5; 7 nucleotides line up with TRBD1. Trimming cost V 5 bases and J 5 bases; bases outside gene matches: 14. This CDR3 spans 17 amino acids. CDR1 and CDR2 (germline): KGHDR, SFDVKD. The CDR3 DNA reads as TGTGCCACCAGTGTTCTTGAACGGCAGGGGGTGTATCAGCCCCAGCATTTT. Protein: CATSVLERQGVYQPQHF.

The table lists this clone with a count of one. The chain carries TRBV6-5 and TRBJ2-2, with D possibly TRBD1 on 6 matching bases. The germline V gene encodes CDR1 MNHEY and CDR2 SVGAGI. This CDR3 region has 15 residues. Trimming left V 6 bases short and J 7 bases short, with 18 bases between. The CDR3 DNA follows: TGTGCCAGCAGCCTAGGCCTGGGGGCGGGCGGGGAGCTGTTTTTT. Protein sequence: CASSLGLGAGGELFF.

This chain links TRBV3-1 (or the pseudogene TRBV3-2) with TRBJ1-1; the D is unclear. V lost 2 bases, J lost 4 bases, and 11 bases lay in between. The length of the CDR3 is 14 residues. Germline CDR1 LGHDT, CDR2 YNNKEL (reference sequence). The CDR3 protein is CASSQQVKSTEAFF. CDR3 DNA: TGTGCCAGCAGCCAACAAGTGAAGAGCACTGAAGCTTTCTTT.

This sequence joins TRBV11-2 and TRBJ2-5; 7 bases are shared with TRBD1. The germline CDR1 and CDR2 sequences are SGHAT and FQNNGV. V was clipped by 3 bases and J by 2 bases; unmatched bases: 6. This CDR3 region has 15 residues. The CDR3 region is CASSFSRGRQETQYF. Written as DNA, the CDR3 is TGTGCCAGCAGCTTCTCGAGGGGGCGGCAAGAGACCCAGTACTTC. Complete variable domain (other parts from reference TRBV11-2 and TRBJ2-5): EAGVAQSPRYKIIEKRQSVAFWCNPISGHATLYWYQQILGQGPKLLIQFQNNGVVDDSQLPKDRFSAERLKGVDSTLKIQPAKLEDSAVYLCASSFSRGRQETQYFGPGTRLLVL.

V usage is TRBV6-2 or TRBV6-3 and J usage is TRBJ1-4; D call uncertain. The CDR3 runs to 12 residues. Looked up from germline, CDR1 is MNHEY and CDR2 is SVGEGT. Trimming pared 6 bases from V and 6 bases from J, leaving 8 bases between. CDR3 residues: CASSRAYEKLFF. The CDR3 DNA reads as TGTGCCAGCAGCAGAGCCTATGAAAAACTGTTTTTT.

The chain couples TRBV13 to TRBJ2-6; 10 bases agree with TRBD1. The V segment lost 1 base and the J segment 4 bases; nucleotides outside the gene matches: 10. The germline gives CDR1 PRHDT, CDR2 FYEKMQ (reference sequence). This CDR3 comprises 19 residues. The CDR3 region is CASSLALDRGRSGANVLTF. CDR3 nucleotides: TGTGCCAGCAGCTTAGCCCTAGACAGGGGGCGGTCCGGGGCCAACGTCCTGACTTTC.